Below, one T cell receptor (beta chain) is given with its context. Its recognized antigen is unknown. Per-base quality was not reported, and no clone a single base away is much larger than it. These data come from a study of T cell responses to AZD1222 COVID-19 vaccine (dated by TCRdb to the early 2020s). General notes on the study: TCR sequencing covered 230 to 250 trial participants: 200 to 220 given two doses of AZD1222 and approximately 26 given two doses of MenACWY control vaccine. Trial participants were enrolled by age into subgroups of 18-55, 56-69 and 70-plus years, and around 150, 28 and 57 TCR-sequenced participants, respectively, were included in these subgroups. General conclusions and limits of the study: CD4 TCRs associated with the vaccine covered the entire spike protein, and the dominant responses were in regions 160-218 and 743-854. Only a handful of AZD1222 recipients were SARS-CoV-2 seropositive at baseline, limiting conclusions about previously exposed vaccinees. After two AZD1222 doses, both the breadth and the depth of spike-specific TCRs were significantly higher than at day 0 and than in MenACWY recipients. No day 14 peak-response samples were available, so repertoires were characterized only after the peak T cell response. The 56-69-year group was small, and its depth increase did not reach significance, likely because of low power. Reportedly, close to half of the unique spike-specific TCRs recognized epitopes lying outside the regions that are mutated in the B.1.351 and B.1.1.7 variants. Most participants were white British and females outnumbered males, and the authors suggested that clonal diversity may have been underestimated.

The time point label for this specimen denotes: about 28 days (+/-7) after the second vaccine dose. AZD1222 recipients with second doses at about 4 weeks or about 12 weeks were pooled, because spike-specific TCR depth and breadth did not differ between schedules. Vaccinee samples were obtained from the UK trials COV001 and COV002, which included a single-blind randomized controlled phase 2/3 trial of AZD1222 (ChAdOx1 nCoV-19) in healthy adults. Trial participant PBMC samples were collected at day 0 and day 28 after the second dose for TCRbeta chain sequencing. The CDR3 regions of human TCRbeta chains were analyzed by immunosequencing. Per the authors' processing: TCRs in the repertoires were compared against a reference library of SARS-CoV-2-specific TCRs that had been generated with the MIRA antigen-specificity platform. Breadth was defined as the fraction of unique TCRs that were SARS-CoV-2-associated. Depth was defined as the fraction of total T cells that were SARS-CoV-2-associated. Each spike-specific TCR was assigned to its reactive spike region and to a CD4 or CD8 class using the MIRA data. Log10-transformed breadth and depth values were compared by one-way ANOVA with Sidak's multiple comparisons tests. The clones in this table, taken by TCRdb from immuneACCESS, are in-frame only. Not every clone is retained; where verified, under half of the shortfall comes from an unresolved V gene, and the cause of the rest is unknown. V, J and clone size are taken as reported in that table, and D and trimming were inferred from the DNA itself. Across this sample there are about 120,000 clones, with roughly nine tenths seen only once. The biggest ten clones account for 1.5% to 2% of the sample.

The germline V gene yields MDHEN for CDR1 and SYDVKM for CDR2. The CDR3 numbers 15 residues from cysteine through phenylalanine. Just the 45-base CDR3 DNA is kept, in frame starting at base 1. V is cut by 2 bases and J by 0 bases, and the space between the germline ends is 10 bases. The chain was built from TRBV28 and TRBJ1-1; the D segment could be TRBD1, given 5 matching bases. The sample here was peripheral blood, taken 28 days after the second AZD1222 dose. This receptor was taken from an adult who received the AZD1222 COVID-19 vaccine. The CDR3 amino acid sequence is: CASSLRSGMNTEAFF. The DNA sequence is given as TGTGCCAGCAGTTTACGTTCAGGGATGAACACTGAAGCTTTCTTT.